This T cell receptor (beta chain) appears in the sequencing data of a study of blood T cell repertoires in COVID-19 (dated by TCRdb to about 2020). Some background on the complete study: For ImmuneRACE Cohort 3, a participant was defined as recovered based on two consecutive negative NP/OP PCR tests, clearance by a healthcare professional, or resolution of symptoms. The collaborator samples originated in the United States, Italy and Spain and spanned the acute and convalescent phases of COVID-19. The material from the prospective study consisted of cDNA or gDNA derived from T cells, B-cell-depleted T cells, or PBMCs. Subjects who had been exposed to COVID-19, were actively infected with it, or had recovered from it provided the deeply sampled blood TCRbeta repertoires that made up the dataset. The repertoires were made available in a free public database intended to serve as a resource for research on the immune response to SARS-CoV-2. The samples were drawn from two sources: the first 160 participants of the ongoing ImmuneRACE study, and over 950 subjects contributed by 6 global collaborators. Nearly every sample came with metadata listing a de-identified subject ID, COVID-19 status, age in years and sex. HLA class I and class II types, where available, came from metadata supplied by the sample provider rather than from assay-based typing. The full study reports these points: The quantity of clinical and demographic metadata differed by source and by participant and was supplied without curation.

The immunoSEQ Assay, a bias-controlled multiplex PCR, was used to amplify TCRbeta CDR3 regions from genomic DNA. The study's own analysis went as follows. Within the assay, amplification of reference gene primers was used to estimate how many nucleated cells each sample contained. To quantify the absolute abundance of each unique TCRbeta CDR3 rearrangement, sequence reads were collapsed and filtered. For each sample, productive Simpson clonality was calculated by taking the square root of Simpson's diversity index across productive rearrangements. TCRdb holds this immuneACCESS table with in-frame rearrangements only. Some clones are missing; in checked studies, unresolved V genes explain under half, and the rest has no known cause. Clone size and V and J calls were adopted from that table, with D and trimming inferred from the DNA. The sample includes approximately 190,000 clones, with about 86% observed a single time. In total, the top ten clones hold roughly 25% of the sample.

This clone was counted once. Its antigen is not yet known. Qualities for individual bases were not recorded, and no much larger clone is one base off. Enrolling through a virtual design, the prospective study's participants ranged in age from roughly 18 to 100 years and lived across some 23 United States geographic areas. In the prospective study, participants were assigned to cohorts based on the clinical history participants reported in a screening survey and a study questionnaire. In the prospective study, whole blood, serum and a nasopharyngeal or oropharyngeal swab were collected from each participant by mobile phlebotomists. Participants in the prospective study had the option to provide additional blood draws and questionnaires over a roughly 2-month period. Before DNA extraction, blood samples from the prospective study were shipped at room temperature or frozen. The sample consisted of PBMCs or T cells enriched from blood (not recorded which). The receptor was derived from a woman aged 35 to 49 in a cohort exposed to, infected with or recovered from COVID-19 (not recorded which).

This receptor has the CDR3 CASSQELNYRSSYNEQFF. The DNA sequence is TGCGCCAGCAGCCAAGAGCTTAACTACCGTAGCTCCTACAATGAGCAGTTCTTC. The chain is encoded by TRBV4-1 joined to TRBJ2-1; the D gene assignment is ambiguous. The V end loses 0 bases and the J end loses 0 bases, and a stretch of 15 bases separates them. The germline V gene sets CDR1 to MGHRA and CDR2 to YSYEKL. The CDR3 measures 18 amino acids from cysteine to phenylalanine. Of all the DNA, just the CDR3 is kept, 54 bases in frame from base 1.